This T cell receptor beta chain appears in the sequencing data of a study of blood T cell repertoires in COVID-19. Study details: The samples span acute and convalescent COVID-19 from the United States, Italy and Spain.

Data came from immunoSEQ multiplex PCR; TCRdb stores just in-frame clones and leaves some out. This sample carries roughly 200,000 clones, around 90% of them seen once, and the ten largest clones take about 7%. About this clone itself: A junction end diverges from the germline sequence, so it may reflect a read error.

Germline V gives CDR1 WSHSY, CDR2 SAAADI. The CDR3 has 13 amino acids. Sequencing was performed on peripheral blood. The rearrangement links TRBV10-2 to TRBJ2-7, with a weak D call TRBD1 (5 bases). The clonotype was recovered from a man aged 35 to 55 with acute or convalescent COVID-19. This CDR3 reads CASSDLPQGTWNF. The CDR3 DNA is TGCGCCAGCAGTGACCTTCCTCAGGGAACCTGGAACTTC.